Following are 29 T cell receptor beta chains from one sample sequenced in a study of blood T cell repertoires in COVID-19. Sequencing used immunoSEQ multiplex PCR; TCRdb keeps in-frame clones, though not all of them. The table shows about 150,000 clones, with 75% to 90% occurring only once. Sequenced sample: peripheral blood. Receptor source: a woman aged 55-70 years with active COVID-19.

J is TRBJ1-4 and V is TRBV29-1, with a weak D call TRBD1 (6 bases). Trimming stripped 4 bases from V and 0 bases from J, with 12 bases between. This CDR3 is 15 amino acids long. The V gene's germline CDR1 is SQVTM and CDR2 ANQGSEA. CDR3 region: CSVAGGAATNEKLFF. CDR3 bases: TGCAGCGTTGCGGGGGGGGCAGCAACTAATGAAAAACTGTTTTTT.

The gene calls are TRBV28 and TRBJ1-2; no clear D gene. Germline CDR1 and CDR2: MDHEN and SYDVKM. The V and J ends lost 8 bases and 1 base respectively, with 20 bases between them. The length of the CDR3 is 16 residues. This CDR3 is CASQTPDFWFNYGYTF. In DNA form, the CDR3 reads TGTGCCAGCCAAACCCCCGACTTTTGGTTTAACTATGGCTACACCTTC.

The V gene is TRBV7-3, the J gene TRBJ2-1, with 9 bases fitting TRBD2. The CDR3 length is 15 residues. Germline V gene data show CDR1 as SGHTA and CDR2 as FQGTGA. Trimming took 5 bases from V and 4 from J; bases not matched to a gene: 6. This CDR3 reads CASSPTSGPYNEQFF. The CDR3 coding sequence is TGTGCCAGCAGCCCGACTAGCGGACCTTACAATGAGCAGTTCTTC.

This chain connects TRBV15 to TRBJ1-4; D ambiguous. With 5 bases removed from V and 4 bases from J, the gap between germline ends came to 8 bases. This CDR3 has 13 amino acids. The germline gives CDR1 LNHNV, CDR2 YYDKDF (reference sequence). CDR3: CATSPQVNEKLFF. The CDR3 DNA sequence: TGTGCCACCAGCCCTCAGGTTAATGAAAAACTGTTTTTT.

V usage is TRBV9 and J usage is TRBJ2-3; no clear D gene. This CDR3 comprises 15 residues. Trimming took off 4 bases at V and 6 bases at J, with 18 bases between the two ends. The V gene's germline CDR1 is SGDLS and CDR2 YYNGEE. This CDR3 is CASSPFSGMLDTQYF. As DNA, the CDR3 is TGTGCCAGCAGCCCCTTCTCAGGAATGTTGGATACGCAGTATTTT.

CDR3 sequence (DNA): TGTGCCAGCAGCTTAGTTAAGGGGAGGACCGGGGAGCTGTTTTTT. The encoded protein is CASSLVKGRTGELFF. The V call is TRBV11-2, the J call TRBJ2-2, with D possibly being TRBD2 (6 bases). V lost 1 base, J lost 5 bases, and 11 bases lay in between. CDR1 is SGHAT, CDR2 FQNNGV, per germline. The CDR3 is 15 amino acids.

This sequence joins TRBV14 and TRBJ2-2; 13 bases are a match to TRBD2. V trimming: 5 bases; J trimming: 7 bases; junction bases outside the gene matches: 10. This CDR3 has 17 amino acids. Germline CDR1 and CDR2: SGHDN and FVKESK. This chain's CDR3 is CASSSSGLAGAVGELFF. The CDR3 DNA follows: TGTGCCAGCAGCTCCAGCGGACTAGCGGGAGCCGTCGGGGAGCTGTTTTTT.

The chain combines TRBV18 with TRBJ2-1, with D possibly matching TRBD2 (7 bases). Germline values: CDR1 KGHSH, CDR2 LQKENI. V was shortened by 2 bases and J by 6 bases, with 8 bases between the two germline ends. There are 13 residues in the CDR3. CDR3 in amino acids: CASSPRGGNEQFF. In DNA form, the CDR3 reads TGTGCCAGCTCACCAAGGGGGGGCAATGAGCAGTTCTTC.

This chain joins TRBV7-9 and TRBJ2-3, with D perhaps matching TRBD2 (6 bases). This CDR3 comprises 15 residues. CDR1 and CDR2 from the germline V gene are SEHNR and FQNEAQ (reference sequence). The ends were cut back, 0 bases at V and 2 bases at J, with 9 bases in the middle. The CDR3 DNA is TGTGCCAGCAGCTTAGCGGGAGGTGCCACAGATACGCAGTATTTT. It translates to CASSLAGGATDTQYF.

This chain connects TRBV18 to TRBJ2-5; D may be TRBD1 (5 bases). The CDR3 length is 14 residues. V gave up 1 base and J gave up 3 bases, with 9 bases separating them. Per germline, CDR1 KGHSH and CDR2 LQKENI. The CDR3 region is CASSPRSREETQYF. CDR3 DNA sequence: TGTGCCAGCTCACCACGTAGCAGGGAAGAGACCCAGTACTTC.

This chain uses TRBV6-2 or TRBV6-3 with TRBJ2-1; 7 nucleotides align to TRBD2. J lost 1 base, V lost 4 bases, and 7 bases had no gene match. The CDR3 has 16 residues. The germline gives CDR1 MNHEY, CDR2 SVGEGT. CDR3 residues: CASSSPRAGSYNEQFF. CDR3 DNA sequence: TGTGCCAGCAGTTCCCCTCGAGCGGGATCCTACAATGAGCAGTTCTTC.

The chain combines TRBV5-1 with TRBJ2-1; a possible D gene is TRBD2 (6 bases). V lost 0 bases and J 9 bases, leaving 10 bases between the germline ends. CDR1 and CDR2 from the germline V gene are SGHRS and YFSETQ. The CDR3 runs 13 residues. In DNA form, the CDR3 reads TGCGCCAGCAGCTTGGCGGACTACCCTGAGCAGTTCTTC. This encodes CASSLADYPEQFF.

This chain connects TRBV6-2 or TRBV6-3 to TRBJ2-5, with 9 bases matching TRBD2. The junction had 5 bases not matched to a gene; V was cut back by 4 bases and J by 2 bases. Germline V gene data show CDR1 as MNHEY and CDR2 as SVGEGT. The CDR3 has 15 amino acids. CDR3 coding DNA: TGTGCCAGCAGTTCCCTAGCGGGATGGCAAGAGACCCAGTACTTC. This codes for CASSSLAGWQETQYF.

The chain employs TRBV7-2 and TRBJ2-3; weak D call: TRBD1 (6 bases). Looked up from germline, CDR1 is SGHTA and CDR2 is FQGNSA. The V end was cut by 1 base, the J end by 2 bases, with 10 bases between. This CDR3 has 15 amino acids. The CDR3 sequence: CASSLGGHSTDTQYF. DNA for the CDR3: TGTGCCAGCAGCTTAGGGGGACACTCCACAGATACGCAGTATTTT.

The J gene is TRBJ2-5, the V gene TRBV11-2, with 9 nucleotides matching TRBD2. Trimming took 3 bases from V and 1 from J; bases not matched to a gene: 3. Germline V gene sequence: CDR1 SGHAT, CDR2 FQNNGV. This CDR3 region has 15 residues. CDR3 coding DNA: TGTGCCAGCAGCTTCAGCGGGAGGCCCCAAGAGACCCAGTACTTC. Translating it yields CASSFSGRPQETQYF.

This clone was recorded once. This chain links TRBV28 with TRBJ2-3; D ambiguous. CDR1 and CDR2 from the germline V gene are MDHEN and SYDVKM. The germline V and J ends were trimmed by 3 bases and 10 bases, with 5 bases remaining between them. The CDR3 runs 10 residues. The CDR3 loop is CASSLGAQYF. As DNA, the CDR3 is TGTGCCAGCAGTTTGGGCGCGCAGTATTTT.

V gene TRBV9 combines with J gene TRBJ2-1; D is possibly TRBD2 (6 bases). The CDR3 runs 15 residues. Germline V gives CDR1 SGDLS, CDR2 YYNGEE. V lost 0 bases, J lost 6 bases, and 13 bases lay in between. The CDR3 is CASSVGPREANEQFF. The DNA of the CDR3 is TGTGCCAGCAGCGTAGGTCCTAGGGAGGCCAATGAGCAGTTCTTC.

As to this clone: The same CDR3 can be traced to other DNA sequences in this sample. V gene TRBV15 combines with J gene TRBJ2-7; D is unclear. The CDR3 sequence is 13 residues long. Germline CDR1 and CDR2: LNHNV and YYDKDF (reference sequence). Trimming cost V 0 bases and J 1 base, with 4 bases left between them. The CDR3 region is CATSRDPSYEQYF. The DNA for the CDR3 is TGTGCCACCAGCAGAGATCCGTCCTACGAGCAGTACTTC.

The CDR3 reads CASSLLRRTVGEGSFYEQYF. CDR3 DNA: TGTGCCAGCAGTTTATTGCGGCGGACCGTAGGGGAGGGCAGCTTTTACGAGCAGTACTTC. The gene calls are TRBV28 and TRBJ2-7; the match to TRBD2 covers 7 bases. V dropped 1 base and J dropped 4; count of bases not matched to a gene: 22. Looked up from germline, CDR1 is MDHEN and CDR2 is SYDVKM. The CDR3 runs 20 residues.

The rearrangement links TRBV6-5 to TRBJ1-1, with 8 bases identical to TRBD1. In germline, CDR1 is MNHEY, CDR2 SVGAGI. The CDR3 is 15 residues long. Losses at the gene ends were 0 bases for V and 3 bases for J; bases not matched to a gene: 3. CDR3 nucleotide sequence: TGTGCCAGCAGTTACTCGAACAGGGGGTACACTGAAGCTTTCTTT. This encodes CASSYSNRGYTEAFF.

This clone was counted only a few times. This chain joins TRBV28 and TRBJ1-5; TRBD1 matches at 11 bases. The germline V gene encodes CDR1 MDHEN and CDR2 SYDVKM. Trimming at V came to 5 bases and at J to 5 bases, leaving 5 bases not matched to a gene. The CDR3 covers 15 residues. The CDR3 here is CASSHGDRGDQPQHF. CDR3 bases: TGTGCCAGCAGTCACGGGGACAGGGGGGATCAGCCCCAGCATTTT.

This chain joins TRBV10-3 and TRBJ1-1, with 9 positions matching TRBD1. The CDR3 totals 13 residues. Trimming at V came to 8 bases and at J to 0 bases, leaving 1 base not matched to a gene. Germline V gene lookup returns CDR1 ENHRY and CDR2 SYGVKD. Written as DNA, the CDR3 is TGTGCCATCGGACAGGGGATGAACACTGAAGCTTTCTTT. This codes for CAIGQGMNTEAFF.

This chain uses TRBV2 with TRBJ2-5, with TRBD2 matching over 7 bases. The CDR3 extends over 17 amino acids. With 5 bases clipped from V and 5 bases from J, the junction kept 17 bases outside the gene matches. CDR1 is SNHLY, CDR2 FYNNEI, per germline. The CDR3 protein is CASSRGGAGEMVETQYF. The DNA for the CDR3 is TGTGCCAGCAGTAGAGGAGGGGCGGGAGAGATGGTGGAGACCCAGTACTTC.

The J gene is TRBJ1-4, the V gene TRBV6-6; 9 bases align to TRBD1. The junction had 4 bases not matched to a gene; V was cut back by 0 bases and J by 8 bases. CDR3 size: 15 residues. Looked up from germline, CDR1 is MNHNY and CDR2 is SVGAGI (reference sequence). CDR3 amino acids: CASSYSGTGKEKLFF. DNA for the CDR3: TGTGCCAGCAGTTACTCCGGGACAGGGAAAGAAAAACTGTTTTTT.

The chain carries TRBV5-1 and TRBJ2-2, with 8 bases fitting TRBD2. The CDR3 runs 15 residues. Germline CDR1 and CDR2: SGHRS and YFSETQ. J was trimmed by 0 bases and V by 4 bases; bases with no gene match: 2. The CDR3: CASSREGTNTGELFF. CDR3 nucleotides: TGCGCCAGCAGCCGGGAGGGAACGAACACCGGGGAGCTGTTTTTT.

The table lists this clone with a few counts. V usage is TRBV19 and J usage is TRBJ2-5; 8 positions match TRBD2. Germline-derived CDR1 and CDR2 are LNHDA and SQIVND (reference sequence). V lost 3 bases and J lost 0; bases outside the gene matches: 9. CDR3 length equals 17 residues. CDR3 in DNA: TGTGCCAGTAGTATCGGGGGGGCAGGGGACAACCAAGAGACCCAGTACTTC. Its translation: CASSIGGAGDNQETQYF.

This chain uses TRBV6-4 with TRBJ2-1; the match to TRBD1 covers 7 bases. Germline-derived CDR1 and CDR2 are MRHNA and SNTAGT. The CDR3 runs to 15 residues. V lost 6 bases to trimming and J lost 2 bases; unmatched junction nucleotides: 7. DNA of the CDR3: TGTGCCAGCAGGCCCCAGACAGGGACCTACAATGAGCAGTTCTTC. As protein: CASRPQTGTYNEQFF.

The CDR3 region has the DNA TGTGCCAGCAGTTACTCGGGTAAGGGACTTAATCAGCCCCAGCATTTT. Protein sequence: CASSYSGKGLNQPQHF. This chain links TRBV6-6 with TRBJ1-5; possibly TRBD1 for D (5 bases). The CDR3 consists of 16 residues. V was clipped by 0 bases and J by 4 bases, with 13 bases between them. Germline V CDR1 and CDR2: MNHNY, SVGAGI (reference sequence).

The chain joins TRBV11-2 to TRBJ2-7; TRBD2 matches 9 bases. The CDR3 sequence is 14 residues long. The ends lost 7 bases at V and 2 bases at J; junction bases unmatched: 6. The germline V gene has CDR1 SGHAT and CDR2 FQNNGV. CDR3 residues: CASTNSGRAYEQYF. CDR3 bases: TGTGCCAGCACCAATAGCGGGAGAGCCTACGAGCAGTACTTC.